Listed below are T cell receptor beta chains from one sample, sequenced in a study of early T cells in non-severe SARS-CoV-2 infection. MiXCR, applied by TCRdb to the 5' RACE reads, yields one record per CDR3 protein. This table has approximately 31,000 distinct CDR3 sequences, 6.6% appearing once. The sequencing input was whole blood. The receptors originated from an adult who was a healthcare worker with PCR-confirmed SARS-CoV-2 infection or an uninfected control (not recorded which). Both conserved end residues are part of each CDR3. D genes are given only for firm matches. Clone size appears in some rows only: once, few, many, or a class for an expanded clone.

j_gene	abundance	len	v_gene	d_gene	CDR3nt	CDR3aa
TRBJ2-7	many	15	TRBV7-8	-	TGTGCCAGCAGCTTGGTGGAGACGAGCTCCTACGAGCAGTACTTC	CASSLVETSSYEQYF
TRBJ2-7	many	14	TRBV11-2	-	TGTGCCAGCAGCTCGACGGCGGTCAGCTACGAGCAGTACTTC	CASSSTAVSYEQYF
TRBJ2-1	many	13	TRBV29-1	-	TGCAGCGTTGTGCTGATCTCCTACAATGAGCAGTTCTTC	CSVVLISYNEQFF
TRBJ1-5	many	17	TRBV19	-	TGTGCCAGTAATGAGGCGGTGCGAGGAAGTAGCAATCAGCCCCAGCATTTT	CASNEAVRGSSNQPQHF
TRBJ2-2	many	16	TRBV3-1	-	TGTGCCAGCTGTATACCGCTGGACTGTAACACCGGGGAGCTGTTTTTT	CASCIPLDCNTGELFF
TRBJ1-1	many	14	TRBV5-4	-	TGTGCCAGCAGCTTGGCGGGGATGAACACTGAAGCTTTCTTT	CASSLAGMNTEAFF
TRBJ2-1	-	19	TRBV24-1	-	TGTGCCACCAGTGATTTAAGAGGTGGAACTAGCCGAACAAACAATGAGCAGTTCTTC	CATSDLRGGTSRTNNEQFF
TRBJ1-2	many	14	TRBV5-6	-	TGTGCCAGCAGCCTACCCAGACAGGACTATGGCTACACCTTC	CASSLPRQDYGYTF
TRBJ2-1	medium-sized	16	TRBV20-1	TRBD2	TGCAGTGCTCCTACCCCGTGGGGCGGGAGAAATGATGAGCAGTTCTTC	CSAPTPWGGRNDEQFF
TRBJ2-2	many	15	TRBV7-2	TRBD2	TGTGCCAGCAGCTTGGAGGGACTAGCAATTCGGGAGCTGTTTTTT	CASSLEGLAIRELFF
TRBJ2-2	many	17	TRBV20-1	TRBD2	TGCAGTGCTAGAGGTTTTCTAGCGGGAGTCAATACCGGGGAGCTGTTTTTT	CSARGFLAGVNTGELFF
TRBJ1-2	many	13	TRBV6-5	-	TGTGCCAGCAGTCCATTGACGGACTATGGCTACACCTTC	CASSPLTDYGYTF